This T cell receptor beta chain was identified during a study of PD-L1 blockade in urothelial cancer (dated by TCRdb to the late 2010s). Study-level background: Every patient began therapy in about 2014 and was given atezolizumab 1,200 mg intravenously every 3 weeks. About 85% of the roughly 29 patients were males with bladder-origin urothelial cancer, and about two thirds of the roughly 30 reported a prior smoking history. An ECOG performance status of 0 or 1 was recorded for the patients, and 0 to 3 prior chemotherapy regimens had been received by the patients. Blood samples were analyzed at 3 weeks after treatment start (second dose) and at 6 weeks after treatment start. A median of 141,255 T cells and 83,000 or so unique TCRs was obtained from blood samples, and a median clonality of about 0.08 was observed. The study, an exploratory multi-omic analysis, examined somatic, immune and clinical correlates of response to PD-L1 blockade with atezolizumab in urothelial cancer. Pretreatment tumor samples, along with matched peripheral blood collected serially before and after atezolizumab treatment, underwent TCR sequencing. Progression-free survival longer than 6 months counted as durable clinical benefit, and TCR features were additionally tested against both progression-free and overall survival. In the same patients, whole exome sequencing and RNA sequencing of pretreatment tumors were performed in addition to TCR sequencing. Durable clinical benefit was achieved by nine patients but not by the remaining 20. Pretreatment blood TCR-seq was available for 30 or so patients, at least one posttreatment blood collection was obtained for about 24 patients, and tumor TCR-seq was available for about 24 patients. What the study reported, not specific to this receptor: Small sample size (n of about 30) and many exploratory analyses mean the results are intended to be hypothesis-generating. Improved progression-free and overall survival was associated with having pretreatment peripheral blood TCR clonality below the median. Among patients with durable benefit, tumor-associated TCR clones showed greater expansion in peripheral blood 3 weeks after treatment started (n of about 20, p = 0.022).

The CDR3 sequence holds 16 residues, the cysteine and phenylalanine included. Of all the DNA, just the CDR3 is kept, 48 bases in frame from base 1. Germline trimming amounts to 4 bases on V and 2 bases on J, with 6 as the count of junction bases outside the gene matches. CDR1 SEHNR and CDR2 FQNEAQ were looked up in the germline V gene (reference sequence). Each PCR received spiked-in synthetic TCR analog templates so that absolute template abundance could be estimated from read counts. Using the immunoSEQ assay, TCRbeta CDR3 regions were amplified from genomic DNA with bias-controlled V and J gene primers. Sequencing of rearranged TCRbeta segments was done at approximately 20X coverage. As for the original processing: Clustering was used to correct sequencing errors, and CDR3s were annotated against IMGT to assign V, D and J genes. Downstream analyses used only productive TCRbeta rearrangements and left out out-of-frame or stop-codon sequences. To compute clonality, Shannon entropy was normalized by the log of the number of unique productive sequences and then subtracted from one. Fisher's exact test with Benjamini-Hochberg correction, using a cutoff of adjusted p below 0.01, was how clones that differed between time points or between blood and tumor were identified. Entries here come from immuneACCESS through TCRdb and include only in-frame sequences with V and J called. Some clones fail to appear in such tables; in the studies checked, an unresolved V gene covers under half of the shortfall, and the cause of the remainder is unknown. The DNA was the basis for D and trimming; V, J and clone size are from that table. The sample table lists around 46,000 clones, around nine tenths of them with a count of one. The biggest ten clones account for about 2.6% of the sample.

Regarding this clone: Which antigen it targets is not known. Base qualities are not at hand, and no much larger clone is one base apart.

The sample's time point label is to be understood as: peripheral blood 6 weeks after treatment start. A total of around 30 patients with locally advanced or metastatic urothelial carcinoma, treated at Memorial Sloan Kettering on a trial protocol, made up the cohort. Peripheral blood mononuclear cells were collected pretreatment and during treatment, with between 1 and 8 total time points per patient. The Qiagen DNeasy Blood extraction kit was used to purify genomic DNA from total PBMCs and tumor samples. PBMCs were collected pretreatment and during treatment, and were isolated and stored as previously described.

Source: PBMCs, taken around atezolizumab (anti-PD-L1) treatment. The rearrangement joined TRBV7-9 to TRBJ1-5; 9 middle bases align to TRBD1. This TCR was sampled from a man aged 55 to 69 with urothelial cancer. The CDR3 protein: CASSSGQGVGNQPQHF. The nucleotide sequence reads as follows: TGTGCCAGCAGCTCGGGACAGGGCGTAGGCAATCAGCCCCAGCATTTT.